The present T cell receptor beta chain was sequenced within a study of T cells in Graves' hyperthyroidism and ophthalmopathy. What was amplified from RNA transcripts were TCR beta CDR3 regions. HTBI primers were employed in a first-round RT-PCR of the TCR CDR3. TCRdb independently ran MiXCR on the multiplex PCR reads; one entry per CDR3 protein. The sample shows 730,000 or so distinct CDR3 sequences, 18% of them seen only once. Germline CDR1 and CDR2: DFQATT and SNEGSKA (reference sequence). Losses at the gene ends were 0 bases for V and 3 bases for J; bases not matched to a gene: 3. This CDR3 comprises 15 residues. This clonotype appeared many times.

Material for sequencing was blood. The TCR comes from a woman aged 50 to 60 with Graves' hyperthyroidism that later progressed to Graves' ophthalmopathy. The rearrangement joins TRBV20-1 to TRBJ2-3; TRBD1 matches at 10 bases. The CDR3 DNA reads as TGCAGTGCTAGAGATGGGACAGGGGAAACAGATACGCAGTATTTT. This encodes CSARDGTGETDTQYF.